This entry describes one T cell receptor (beta chain). The sample comes from a study of shared clonotypes between healthy human individuals. This CDR3 spans 13 amino acids. Germline CDR1 and CDR2: SQVTM and ANQGSEA. V lost 7 bases, J lost 4 bases, and 16 bases lay in between. The authors sequenced unsorted PBMC DNA on ten immunoSEQ deep assay plates. Measured with immunoSEQ multiplex PCR; TCRdb has only the in-frame clones, and not every one. Of some 530,000 clones listed, almost 80% are singletons. Sequencing was carried out using PBMCs. The genes are TRBV29-1 and TRBJ1-1, with TRBD1 as a possible D gene (5 bases). The receptor's source is a woman aged 35 to 49 in good health. Some clones in this sample may be carry-over from other donors' samples. The CDR3 coding sequence is TGCAGCGCCCGCGGGACTCGGGGCACTGAAGCTTTCTTT. Translation gives CSARGTRGTEAFF.